The 7 T cell receptor beta chains below were found in one sample sequenced in a study of blood T cell repertoires in COVID-19. Libraries were prepared by immunoSEQ multiplex PCR; TCRdb keeps only in-frame clonotypes and omits some of them. This sample carries about 94,000 clones, around 72% of them seen once, and the ten largest clones take roughly 3.9%. The source material was peripheral blood. The receptors here all came from a man in his sixties or seventies with COVID-19, enrolled during active disease.

Only a few counts were recorded for this clone. V is TRBV4-3 and J is TRBJ2-5; D is ambiguous. V gave up 0 bases and J gave up 1 base, with 15 bases separating them. The CDR3 runs to 17 residues. Germline V gene sequence: CDR1 LGHNA, CDR2 YSLEER. CDR3: CASSQEGVASSQETQYF. Written as DNA, the CDR3 is TGCGCCAGCAGCCAAGAAGGAGTAGCATCGTCCCAAGAGACCCAGTACTTC.

The V gene is TRBV6-5, the J gene TRBJ2-1; D is undetermined. Germline V gene data show CDR1 as MNHEY and CDR2 as SVGAGI. The CDR3 extends over 14 amino acids. Trimming cost V 1 base and J 3 bases, with 7 bases left between them. The CDR3 sequence is CASSYYADYNEQFF. Here the CDR3 DNA reads TGTGCCAGCAGTTACTACGCGGACTACAATGAGCAGTTCTTC.

The rearrangement links TRBV4-3 to TRBJ2-5, with 11 positions matching TRBD2. The CDR3 covers 16 residues. After removal of 0 bases from V and 4 bases from J, the junction contained 4 bases not matched to a gene. CDR1 is LGHNA and CDR2 is YSLEER in the germline V gene. CDR3 amino acids: CASSQEPSGRLETQYF. The CDR3 nucleotides are TGCGCCAGCAGCCAAGAACCTAGCGGGAGGTTAGAGACCCAGTACTTC.

This clone was seen a single time. The CDR3 protein is CASSLSGLTTSNEKLFF. CDR3 sequence (DNA): TGTGCCAGCAGTTTATCGGGGTTGACAACATCTAATGAAAAACTGTTTTTT. The rearrangement links TRBV28 to TRBJ1-4; D is undetermined. The germline CDR1 and CDR2 sequences are MDHEN and SYDVKM. Trimming stripped 1 base from V and 3 bases from J, with 15 bases between. The CDR3 consists of 17 residues.

This clone was detected once. The chain recombines TRBV19 with TRBJ1-5; no clear D. V was trimmed by 8 bases and J by 5 bases, leaving 16 bases between them. The CDR3 has 14 residues. Germline V gene sequence: CDR1 LNHDA, CDR2 SQIVND (reference sequence). The CDR3 coding sequence is TGTGCCAGTGCGTGGGCGTCATTACATCAGCCCCAGCATTTT. As protein: CASAWASLHQPQHF.

The chain carries TRBV4-2 and TRBJ2-1; 7 bases line up with TRBD2. The CDR3 totals 15 residues. Unmatched junction bases numbered 8, after V lost 0 bases and J lost 9 bases. CDR1 is LGHNA and CDR2 is YNFKEQ in the germline V gene. The DNA of the CDR3 is TGTGCCAGCAGCCAAGAAGGACTAGAAAGGGGTGAGCAGTTCTTC. Protein: CASSQEGLERGEQFF.

The chain links TRBV24-1 to TRBJ2-2; a weak D match, TRBD1 (6 bases). This CDR3 spans 15 amino acids. The V gene's germline CDR1 is KGHDR and CDR2 SFDVKD. V dropped 4 bases and J dropped 2 bases, with 10 bases sitting between them. The CDR3 is CATSDRGFNTGELFF. The CDR3 bases are TGTGCCACCAGTGACAGGGGATTTAACACCGGGGAGCTGTTTTTT.